The clone carrying this TCR beta chain was recorded a few times. The target antigen is unknown. This CDR3 is built from 14 residues. The ends lost 7 bases at V and 6 bases at J; junction bases unmatched: 7. CDR1 and CDR2 from the germline V gene are SNHLY and FYNNEI. Via MiXCR, TCRdb re-called the reads, giving one row per CDR3 protein. The sample shows about 160,000 distinct CDR3 sequences, 20% to 25% of them seen only once. The data were obtained in a study of T cell repertoires in cytomegalovirus infection. Regarding the study as a whole: It was HLA-C-restricted CMV-specific TCR beta clonotypes that dominated the response ex vivo.

This chain links TRBV2 with TRBJ1-2; TRBD1 agrees at 11 bases. The receptor was derived from a human donor in good health (CMV status not recorded). Some clones in this sample may be carry-over from other donors' samples. The sample here was CD8+ T cells from cultured PBMCs, taken from culture after CMV antigen stimulation. CDR3 protein: CASTDGQGADGYTF. Written as DNA, the CDR3 is TGTGCCAGCACCGACGGACAGGGGGCTGATGGCTACACCTTC.